Listed below are T cell receptor beta chains from one sample, sequenced in a study of multiple sclerosis patients with progressive multifocal leukoencephalopathy. Only in-frame clones appear in the TCRdb table, and some are missing; sequencing was by immunoSEQ multiplex PCR. This sample has some 28,000 clones; approximately 89% occur once, and the top ten carry around 12%. The source material was PBMCs, sampled from a patient treated with natalizumab. These receptors were obtained from a woman aged 25 to 39 with progressive multifocal leukoencephalopathy. Each CDR3 is given with its conserved first and last residue. D genes are given only for firm matches. The size field is filled for only some rows; it gives once, few, many or a size class.

d_gene: TRBD1
abundance: -
j_gene: TRBJ1-1
v_gene: TRBV29-1
CDR3nt: TGCAGCGTTGAATTACAGGGGTATAGAACTGAAGCTTTCTTT
CDR3aa: CSVELQGYRTEAFF

d_gene: TRBD1
abundance: -
j_gene: TRBJ1-4
v_gene: TRBV4-3
CDR3nt: TGCGCCAGCAGCCAAGAAAGGACAGGGGATGAAAAACTGTTTTTT
CDR3aa: CASSQERTGDEKLFF

d_gene: -
abundance: -
j_gene: TRBJ1-1
v_gene: TRBV29-1
CDR3nt: TGCAGCGTTGCCGGAACCAGCGGGGCTTTCTTT
CDR3aa: CSVAGTSGAFF

d_gene: -
abundance: few
j_gene: TRBJ2-7
v_gene: TRBV21-1
CDR3nt: TGTGCCAGCAGCAAAGTCAGGACCATCCCGGAGTACGAGCAGTACTTC
CDR3aa: CASSKVRTIPEYEQYF

d_gene: TRBD1
abundance: -
j_gene: TRBJ1-2
v_gene: TRBV28
CDR3nt: TGTGCCAGCAGCTCCAGGGGGCTCATTAACTATGGCTACACCTTC
CDR3aa: CASSSRGLINYGYTF

d_gene: -
abundance: -
j_gene: TRBJ2-1
v_gene: TRBV28
CDR3nt: TGTGCCAGCAGCCAGACGATCGTCGCGCGAGAGGGGATCAATGAGCAGTTCTTC
CDR3aa: CASSQTIVAREGINEQFF

d_gene: -
abundance: once
j_gene: TRBJ2-7
v_gene: TRBV28
CDR3nt: TGTGCCAGCAGCTCCCCGGGTATTGGCGTCCACGAGCAGTACTTC
CDR3aa: CASSSPGIGVHEQYF

d_gene: TRBD2
abundance: once
j_gene: TRBJ2-7
v_gene: TRBV27
CDR3nt: TGTGCCAGCAGTTTTAGGACTAGCGGGAGAGGTGAGCAGTACTTC
CDR3aa: CASSFRTSGRGEQYF

d_gene: -
abundance: -
j_gene: TRBJ1-1
v_gene: TRBV7-6
CDR3nt: TGTGCCAGCAGCTTTGGCGTGCGGGACCGACGAACAGCTTTCTTT
CDR3aa: CASSFGVRDRRTAFF

d_gene: TRBD1
abundance: -
j_gene: TRBJ1-2
v_gene: TRBV6-1
CDR3nt: TGTGCCAGCAGTGGTCCTCAGGGGGCGAGGGCTAACTATGGCTACACCTTC
CDR3aa: CASSGPQGARANYGYTF

d_gene: -
abundance: -
j_gene: TRBJ2-7
v_gene: TRBV7-9
CDR3nt: TGTGCCAGCAGCCTTTACCCCACCTACGAGCAGTACTTC
CDR3aa: CASSLYPTYEQYF

d_gene: TRBD1
abundance: -
j_gene: TRBJ1-4
v_gene: TRBV7-9
CDR3nt: TGTGCCAGCAGCTCCGGGACAGGTCTTAATGAAAAACTGTTTTTT
CDR3aa: CASSSGTGLNEKLFF

d_gene: TRBD2
abundance: -
j_gene: TRBJ2-2
v_gene: TRBV30
CDR3nt: TGTGCCGGGAGTGTACGATCTAGCGGGGTGGCCCTGGGCACCGGGGAGCTGTTTTTT
CDR3aa: CAGSVRSSGVALGTGELFF

d_gene: -
abundance: -
j_gene: TRBJ2-7
v_gene: TRBV6-5
CDR3nt: TGTGCCAGCAGCCCCCTCTTAGGGAGCGAGCAGTACTTC
CDR3aa: CASSPLLGSEQYF

d_gene: -
abundance: -
j_gene: TRBJ1-1
v_gene: TRBV4-3
CDR3nt: TGCGCCAGCAGCCAAGAAACAGACACTGAAGCTTTCTTT
CDR3aa: CASSQETDTEAFF

d_gene: -
abundance: -
j_gene: TRBJ1-1
v_gene: TRBV19
CDR3nt: TGTGCCAGTAGTAGGAGAAAACAGGGTCTTACTGAAGCTTTCTTT
CDR3aa: CASSRRKQGLTEAFF

d_gene: -
abundance: -
j_gene: TRBJ2-1
v_gene: TRBV7-2
CDR3nt: TGTGCCAGCAGTCGAGGACCGTCCTACAATGAGCAGTTCTTC
CDR3aa: CASSRGPSYNEQFF

d_gene: TRBD1
abundance: -
j_gene: TRBJ2-7
v_gene: TRBV2
CDR3nt: TGTGCCAGCATTTCCCCAAGACAGGGGGCGGGGAACGAGCAGTACTTC
CDR3aa: CASISPRQGAGNEQYF

d_gene: -
abundance: -
j_gene: TRBJ1-1
v_gene: TRBV30
CDR3nt: TGTGCCTGGAGCCTCGTCCGGAACACTGAAGCTTTCTTT
CDR3aa: CAWSLVRNTEAFF

d_gene: TRBD1
abundance: -
j_gene: TRBJ2-2
v_gene: TRBV7-7
CDR3nt: TGTGCTAGCAGCTTACGCAGGGGGCAAACCGGGGAGCTGTTTTTT
CDR3aa: CASSLRRGQTGELFF

d_gene: TRBD1
abundance: -
j_gene: TRBJ2-5
v_gene: TRBV5-1
CDR3nt: TGCGCCAGCAGCTACAGGGGGCTTCTAGGGGAGACCCAGTACTTC
CDR3aa: CASSYRGLLGETQYF

d_gene: -
abundance: -
j_gene: TRBJ2-5
v_gene: TRBV7-6
CDR3nt: TGTGCCAGCAGCTTAGATACGGGGCCGGAGACCCAGTACTTC
CDR3aa: CASSLDTGPETQYF

d_gene: -
abundance: -
j_gene: TRBJ2-5
v_gene: TRBV19
CDR3nt: TGTGCCAGTAGCTTAGAACTGATTCAAGAGACCCAGTACTTC
CDR3aa: CASSLELIQETQYF

d_gene: TRBD1
abundance: -
j_gene: TRBJ1-1
v_gene: TRBV5-1
CDR3nt: TGCGCCAGCAGCCTGGACAGGGCGGGGAACACTGAAGCTTTCTTT
CDR3aa: CASSLDRAGNTEAFF

d_gene: -
abundance: -
j_gene: TRBJ2-2
v_gene: TRBV9
CDR3nt: TGTGCCAGCAGGGGGGGCGAAGCGGGCACCGGGGAGCTGTTTTTT
CDR3aa: CASRGGEAGTGELFF

d_gene: TRBD1
abundance: -
j_gene: TRBJ1-4
v_gene: TRBV5-6
CDR3nt: TGTGCCAGCAGAAAGGACAGGGGGAATGAAAAACTGTTTTTT
CDR3aa: CASRKDRGNEKLFF

d_gene: TRBD1
abundance: -
j_gene: TRBJ2-7
v_gene: TRBV18
CDR3nt: TGTGCCAGCTCACCCACGGGACAGGGTTTTTACGAGCAGTACTTC
CDR3aa: CASSPTGQGFYEQYF

d_gene: -
abundance: once
j_gene: TRBJ1-5
v_gene: TRBV28
CDR3nt: TGTGCCAGCTTAGACACCTTTTATAGCAATCAGCCCCAGCATTTT
CDR3aa: CASLDTFYSNQPQHF

d_gene: TRBD1
abundance: -
j_gene: TRBJ2-5
v_gene: TRBV11-1
CDR3nt: TGTGCCAGCAGCTTAGCGAGGGACAGGCAAGAGACCCAGTACTTC
CDR3aa: CASSLARDRQETQYF

d_gene: TRBD1
abundance: -
j_gene: TRBJ2-7
v_gene: TRBV7-9
CDR3nt: TGTGCCAGCAGCTTCCGAGACAGGGGGAACCACGAGCAGTACTTC
CDR3aa: CASSFRDRGNHEQYF

d_gene: -
abundance: -
j_gene: TRBJ1-5
v_gene: TRBV19
CDR3nt: TGTGCCAGTAAGGGCAATCAGCCCCAGCATTTT
CDR3aa: CASKGNQPQHF